This T cell receptor (beta chain) derives from a study of CD8 T cells in ankylosing spondylitis. General study results and limits: Reportedly, disease-linked clones are significantly enriched in ankylosing spondylitis patients' matched synovial fluid. Clones linked to disease, bearing a CD8+ phenotype, were relatively rare in peripheral blood. Certain motif variants had earlier appeared in reactive arthritis synovial fluid and blood. Seemingly characteristic of ankylosing spondylitis blood was a TCR beta motif consisting of eight highly homologous variants.

Germline CDR1 MRHNA, CDR2 SNTAGT. The CDR3 length is 12 residues. Between the trimmed V and J ends, which lost 1 base and 3 bases, there was a span of 1 base. This clonotype was detected only a few times. What it binds is unknown. Libraries of TCR beta came from quantitative 5'-RACE with molecular barcodes. TCRdb recomputed calls from the 5' RACE reads with MiXCR, one row per CDR3 protein. The sample has some 700,000 distinct CDR3 sequences, under 20% seen once. The sample comprised blood, either unsorted or a sorted T cell fraction (not recorded which). This sequence joins TRBV6-4 and TRBJ2-1, with D hard to call. This clonotype originated in a male donor with ankylosing spondylitis. The CDR3 DNA reads TGTGCCAGCAGTGACTACTACAATGAGCAGTTCTTC. Protein sequence: CASSDYYNEQFF.